This entry concerns a single T cell receptor beta chain. The antigen is not known. These data originate in a study of T cell responses to AZD1222 COVID-19 vaccine. Points from the study as a whole: Elevations in Spike-specific TCR breadth and depth followed administration of two AZD1222 doses. Clonal diversity may have been underestimated in mostly white British donors. Spike as a whole was targeted by vaccine-associated CD4 TCRs, dominant at 160-218 and 743-854. Repertoires in all cases were sampled only once the peak T cell response had passed.

Here immunoSEQ multiplex PCR was the method, and the copy in TCRdb shows in-frame clones only, minus some. The table includes over 120,000 clones, about nine tenths detected once. Germline CDR1 and CDR2: SEHNR and FQNEAQ (reference sequence). V shed 1 base and J shed 3 bases, with 9 bases lying between them. CDR3 size: 15 residues. Sequenced material: peripheral blood, taken on day 0 of AZD1222 vaccination. The genes are TRBV7-9 and TRBJ2-2; D may be TRBD2 (5 bases). The TCR comes from an adult in good health. This chain's CDR3 is CASSLGGQDTGELFF. CDR3 nucleotides: TGTGCCAGCAGCTTAGGAGGGCAGGACACCGGGGAGCTGTTTTTT.